One T cell receptor (beta chain) is described in this entry. The antigen is unknown. Clones were sequenced by immunoSEQ multiplex PCR, and TCRdb holds only the in-frame ones, with some missing. The table shows 150,000 to 200,000 clones, with roughly 88% occurring only once. This record belongs to a study of T cell responses to AZD1222 COVID-19 vaccine. The study, taken as a whole, reports: Donors were mostly white British, more females; clonal diversity possibly underestimated.

The CDR3 is 14 amino acids. Germline values: CDR1 LNHDA, CDR2 SQIVND (reference sequence). The J segment lost 4 bases and the V segment lost 7 bases, leaving 7 bases of the junction unmatched. The sample in question was peripheral blood, obtained 28 days after the second AZD1222 dose. The chain combines TRBV19 with TRBJ1-3, with 7 bases identical to TRBD1. The sequence came from an adult who received the AZD1222 COVID-19 vaccine. This CDR3 reads CASTNLGQGNTIYF. The CDR3 nucleotides are TGTGCCAGTACCAACTTGGGACAGGGAAACACCATATATTTT.